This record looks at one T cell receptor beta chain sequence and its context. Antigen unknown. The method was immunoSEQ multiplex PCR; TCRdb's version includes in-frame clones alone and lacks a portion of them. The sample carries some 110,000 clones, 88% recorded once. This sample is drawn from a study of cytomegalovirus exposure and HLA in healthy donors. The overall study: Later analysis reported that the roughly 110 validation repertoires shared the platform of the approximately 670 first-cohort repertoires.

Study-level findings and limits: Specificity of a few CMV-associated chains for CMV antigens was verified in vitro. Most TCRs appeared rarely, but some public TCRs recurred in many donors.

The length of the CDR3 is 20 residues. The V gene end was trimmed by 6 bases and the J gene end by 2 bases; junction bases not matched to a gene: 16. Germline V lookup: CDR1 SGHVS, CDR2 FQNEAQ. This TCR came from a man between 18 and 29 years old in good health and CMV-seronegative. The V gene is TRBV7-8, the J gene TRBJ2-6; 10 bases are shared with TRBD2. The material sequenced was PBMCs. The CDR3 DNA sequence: TGTGCCAGCAGGAATTTGCGGACTAGCGGTCCTCGGACTGGGGCCAACGTCCTGACTTTC. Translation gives CASRNLRTSGPRTGANVLTF.